The next 13 T cell receptor beta chains were all read from a single sample in a study of cytomegalovirus exposure and HLA in healthy donors. With 60 Vbeta and 13 Jbeta primers, the PCR was carried out. Assay: immunoSEQ multiplex PCR; the TCRdb copy retains only in-frame clones and omits some. The data hold 95,000 to 150,000 clones, with 66% observed a single time. Sequenced sample: PBMCs. The receptors were gathered from a man younger than 35 in good health and CMV-seronegative.

This clone was picked up a small number of times. This sequence joins TRBV15 and TRBJ1-2, with unresolved D. CDR3 length equals 14 residues. V shed 5 bases and J shed 4 bases, with 14 bases lying between them. Germline assignment: CDR1 LNHNV and CDR2 YYDKDF (reference sequence). The CDR3 DNA sequence: TGTGCCACCAGCTTGTCGGGGAGGATCTATGGCTACACCTTC. It translates to CATSLSGRIYGYTF.

The J gene is TRBJ2-7, the V gene TRBV28, with 10 bases lining up with TRBD1. Trimming took 7 bases from V and 0 from J; bases not matched to a gene: 6. Looked up from germline, CDR1 is MDHEN and CDR2 is SYDVKM. The CDR3 has 15 amino acids. For the CDR3, the DNA is TGTGCCAGCATCCGGGACAGGGGTGACTCCTACGAGCAGTACTTC. It codes for CASIRDRGDSYEQYF.

CDR3 in amino acids: CASNHGQGLIREQYF. CDR3 DNA: TGTGCCAGCAACCATGGACAGGGATTGATTCGCGAGCAGTACTTC. The rearrangement links TRBV2 to TRBJ2-7, with 8 bases that match TRBD1. The CDR3 contains 15 residues. Germline V gene lookup returns CDR1 SNHLY and CDR2 FYNNEI. V was clipped by 7 bases and J by 6 bases; unmatched bases: 14.

The chain carries TRBV27 and TRBJ2-7, with a weak D call TRBD1 (5 bases). Germline V gene sequence: CDR1 MNHEY, CDR2 SMNVEV (reference sequence). The CDR3 length is 16 residues. Trimming stripped 7 bases from V and 6 bases from J, with 25 bases between. In DNA, the CDR3 is TGTGCCAGCATGTCCCTAGGGGCTGGTTTAAGTAGCGAGCAGTACTTC. This sequence encodes CASMSLGAGLSSEQYF.

The V call is TRBV29-1, the J call TRBJ2-3, with D tentatively TRBD1 (7 bases). V was pared by 4 bases and J by 2 bases, with 16 bases between. CDR3 length equals 15 residues. Germline V CDR1 and CDR2: SQVTM, ANQGSEA. The CDR3 DNA follows: TGCAGCGTTGTCAGGGGGGCGTCCTTCACAGATACGCAGTATTTT. Encoded protein: CSVVRGASFTDTQYF.

This chain joins TRBV11-2 and TRBJ2-5; 7 bases fit TRBD1. The CDR3 has 15 amino acids. Trimming removed 3 bases from V and 5 bases from J; junction bases left unmatched: 9. Germline-derived CDR1 and CDR2 are SGHAT and FQNNGV. CDR3 in DNA: TGTGCCAGCAGCTTCCGACAGGGTGAGGGGGAGACCCAGTACTTC. Amino acids: CASSFRQGEGETQYF.

The V and J genes are TRBV29-1 and TRBJ1-4; 8 positions agree with TRBD1. Looked up from germline, CDR1 is SQVTM and CDR2 is ANQGSEA. Germline trimming cut 6 bases from V and 8 bases from J; bases unmatched to any gene: 8. CDR3 length: 13 residues. CDR3 coding DNA: TGCAGCGTAGCCGACAGGGGTGGCGAAAAACTGTTTTTT. Translation: CSVADRGGEKLFF. The full variable domain, in which reference TRBV29-1 and TRBJ1-4 provide the parts outside the CDR3, is SAVISQKPSRDICQRGTSLTIQCQVDSQVTMMFWYRQQPGQSLTLIATANQGSEATYESGFVIDKFPISRPNLTFSTLTVSNMSPEDSSIYLCSVADRGGEKLFFGSGTQLSVL.

This chain uses TRBV10-3 with TRBJ2-5, with D perhaps TRBD2 (5 bases). Germline lookup yields CDR1 ENHRY and CDR2 SYGVKD. Trimming removed 2 bases from V and 11 bases from J, with 9 bases in between. CDR3 size: 11 residues. This CDR3 reads CAISETTRQYF. The CDR3 region has the DNA TGTGCCATCAGTGAGACCACTAGACAGTACTTC.

V gene TRBV20-1 combines with J gene TRBJ1-2, with a tentative D call TRBD1 (6 bases). This CDR3 comprises 10 residues. The germline V and J ends were trimmed by 7 bases and 8 bases, with 11 bases remaining between them. Germline CDR1 DFQATT, CDR2 SNEGSKA (reference sequence). CDR3 protein: CSVQGEGYTF. For the CDR3, the DNA is TGCAGTGTACAGGGTGAAGGCTACACCTTC.

This clone came up once. The chain combines TRBV10-3 with TRBJ2-2; D is perhaps TRBD1 (5 bases). CDR3 length: 15 residues. The V gene's germline CDR1 is ENHRY and CDR2 SYGVKD. The V and J ends lost 2 bases and 0 bases respectively, with 7 bases between them. CDR3 sequence: CAISERGTNTGELFF. The CDR3 DNA reads as TGTGCCATCAGTGAGAGGGGCACGAACACCGGGGAGCTGTTTTTT.

V usage is TRBV11-2 and J usage is TRBJ1-2, with D hard to call. Germline V lookup: CDR1 SGHAT, CDR2 FQNNGV. The CDR3 has 13 amino acids. The V end lost 5 bases, the J end lost 4 bases, and 11 bases lay between the germline ends. The CDR3 DNA sequence: TGTGCCAGCAGCGAAGGTCGAGGCTATGGCTACACCTTC. Translating it yields CASSEGRGYGYTF.

V and J are TRBV28 and TRBJ1-5; D not resolved. Germline V gives CDR1 MDHEN, CDR2 SYDVKM. Trimming removed 5 bases from V and 6 bases from J, with 17 bases in between. The length of the CDR3 is 15 residues. The CDR3 DNA is TGTGCCAGCAGTGATCACGGGAGGGCCACTCAGCCCCAGCATTTT. It is translated as CASSDHGRATQPQHF.

The rearrangement uses TRBV19 and TRBJ1-6; possibly TRBD1 for D (6 bases). V lost 6 bases and J lost 8, with 23 bases in between. Germline CDR1 reads LNHDA; CDR2 reads SQIVND (reference sequence). CDR3 size: 17 residues. This CDR3 is CASRDTSQGGRDSPLHF. CDR3 in DNA: TGTGCCAGTAGGGACACATCACAGGGTGGAAGAGATTCACCCCTCCACTTT. The full variable domain, in which reference TRBV19 and TRBJ1-6 provide the parts outside the CDR3, is DGGITQSPKYLFRKEGQNVTLSCEQNLNHDAMYWYRQDPGQGLRLIYYSQIVNDFQKGDIAEGYSVSREKKESFPLTVTSAQKNPTAFYLCASRDTSQGGRDSPLHFGNGTRLTVT.